The 26 T cell receptor beta chains reported below all come from one sample, sequenced in a study of shared T cell receptors in the human thymus. Clones were sequenced by immunoSEQ multiplex PCR, and TCRdb holds only the in-frame ones, with some missing. Of some 700,000 clones in the sample, roughly 90% were seen once. The same data also contributed to another study, on human thymus T cells.

The specimen was thymocytes. The receptor source for this set is a boy less than two years old with a congenital heart defect.

This chain links TRBV18 with TRBJ2-3, with 7 nucleotides matching TRBD2. The CDR3 length is 15 residues. Germline lookup yields CDR1 KGHSH and CDR2 LQKENI. The V gene end was trimmed by 3 bases and the J gene end by 5 bases; junction bases not matched to a gene: 8. The CDR3 sequence is CASSPGLEPGDTQYF. The CDR3 bases are TGTGCCAGCTCACCTGGACTAGAACCAGGAGATACGCAGTATTTT.

The V call is TRBV5-8, the J call TRBJ2-5, with 11 bases identical to TRBD2. Trimming cost V 3 bases and J 5 bases; bases outside gene matches: 3. Germline V CDR1 and CDR2: SGHTS, YDEGEE. The CDR3 length is 14 residues. The CDR3 is CASSSRLAGETQYF. The CDR3 DNA follows: TGTGCCAGCAGCTCCCGACTAGCGGGGGAGACCCAGTACTTC.

This clone came up once. The chain uses TRBV7-2 and TRBJ1-5; D remains ambiguous. Germline V gene data show CDR1 as SGHTA and CDR2 as FQGNSA. CDR3 length: 14 residues. Trimming left V 2 bases short and J 0 bases short, with 5 bases between. Here the CDR3 DNA reads TGTGCCAGCAGCTTACGGTATAGCAATCAGCCCCAGCATTTT. It codes for CASSLRYSNQPQHF.

The CDR3 protein is CASSPASGSKGDTQYF. The DNA for the CDR3 is TGTGCCAGCAGCCCGGCTAGCGGGAGTAAAGGAGATACGCAGTATTTT. The genes are TRBV9 and TRBJ2-3, with 10 bases aligning to TRBD2. Germline loops: CDR1 SGDLS, CDR2 YYNGEE. V lost 4 bases, J lost 5 bases, and 10 bases stayed unmatched. This CDR3 is built from 16 residues.

This clone was found once. The rearrangement uses TRBV15 and TRBJ2-7; 13 bases are a match to TRBD2. Germline V CDR1 and CDR2: LNHNV, YYDKDF (reference sequence). The CDR3 sequence is 17 residues long. Losses at the gene ends were 1 base for V and 3 bases for J; bases not matched to a gene: 6. The CDR3 sequence: CATSRGTGLAGVYEQYF. The CDR3 DNA follows: TGTGCCACCAGCAGAGGGACTGGACTAGCGGGAGTCTACGAGCAGTACTTC.

CDR3 protein: CATSRDGPGFETQYF. CDR3 in DNA: TGTGCCACCAGCAGAGATGGGCCGGGATTTGAGACCCAGTACTTC. This chain uses TRBV15 with TRBJ2-5; D might be TRBD2 (5 bases). The length of the CDR3 is 15 residues. CDR1 is LNHNV, CDR2 YYDKDF, per germline (reference sequence). The V end lost 0 bases, the J end lost 5 bases, and 13 bases lay between the germline ends.

The chain has TRBV30 and TRBJ2-5, with 9 bases aligning to TRBD1. Near its end, the DNA agrees better with TRBJ2-7, so the J call may be wrong. Germline V CDR1 and CDR2: GTSNPN, SVGIG (reference sequence). The CDR3 is 14 amino acids. The CDR3 DNA reads as TGTGCCTGGATCCCTCGGGACAGGGCCCACGAGCAGTACTTC. Protein: CAWIPRDRAHEQYF.

This chain uses TRBV7-9 with TRBJ2-1, with 9 nucleotides matching TRBD1. CDR1 and CDR2 (germline): SEHNR, FQNEAQ (reference sequence). The junction had 4 bases not matched to a gene; V was cut back by 5 bases and J by 2 bases. The CDR3 extends over 15 amino acids. The CDR3 spells CASSPTGGAYNEQFF. The CDR3 DNA follows: TGTGCCAGCAGCCCGACAGGGGGTGCCTACAATGAGCAGTTCTTC.

This chain connects TRBV6-5 to TRBJ2-2, with D possibly matching TRBD2 (5 bases). The CDR3 is 16 residues long. Deletions cut 0 bases from V and 3 bases from J, with 11 bases between. The germline V gene encodes CDR1 MNHEY and CDR2 SVGAGI. CDR3 residues: CASSYSERPYTGELFF. Written as DNA, the CDR3 is TGTGCCAGCAGTTACTCTGAGCGGCCCTACACCGGGGAGCTGTTTTTT.

This chain uses TRBV6-1 with TRBJ2-7, with TRBD2 identical over 10 bases. J lost 1 base, V lost 2 bases, and 20 bases had no gene match. The CDR3 consists of 21 residues. The germline CDR1 and CDR2 sequences are MNHNS and SASEGT. CDR3 DNA: TGTGCCAGCAGTGAATTAAAGGTGGTCGGAGTAGCGGGAGGACGATCCTACGAGCAGTACTTC. It encodes CASSELKVVGVAGGRSYEQYF.

The rearrangement uses TRBV30 and TRBJ2-3; 7 nucleotides align to TRBD1. Per the germline V gene, CDR1 is GTSNPN and CDR2 is SVGIG (reference sequence). This CDR3 has 14 amino acids. V dropped 3 bases and J dropped 0; count of bases not matched to a gene: 3. The CDR3 reads CAWRATGSTDTQYF. In DNA, the CDR3 is TGTGCCTGGAGAGCGACAGGGAGCACAGATACGCAGTATTTT.

CDR3 sequence reads: CAISESAGQSYEQYF. CDR3 DNA: TGTGCCATCAGTGAGTCCGCGGGACAGTCCTACGAGCAGTACTTC. This chain uses TRBV10-3 with TRBJ2-7; TRBD1 might be the D (7 bases). Germline loops: CDR1 ENHRY, CDR2 SYGVKD. Trimming pared 0 bases from V and 1 base from J, leaving 10 bases between. This CDR3 has 15 residues.

This chain links TRBV30 with TRBJ2-2; maybe TRBD2 (5 bases). With 4 bases removed from V and 7 bases from J, the gap between germline ends came to 16 bases. Germline CDR1 is GTSNPN and CDR2 is SVGIG (reference sequence). CDR3 length: 14 amino acids. The CDR3 region is CAWMGGLRGGELFF. DNA for the CDR3: TGTGCCTGGATGGGTGGTCTACGGGGCGGGGAGCTGTTTTTT.

V is TRBV4-3 and J is TRBJ2-2, with 9 positions matching TRBD1. V lost 2 bases, J lost 3 bases, and 7 bases stayed unmatched. The germline V gene has CDR1 LGHNA and CDR2 YSLEER. This CDR3 region has 17 residues. The CDR3 nucleotides are TGCGCCAGCAGCCAACCAGGGGACAGGGATTACACCGGGGAGCTGTTTTTT. Translation: CASSQPGDRDYTGELFF.

A word on this clone: An end of the junction does not agree with germline; a read error may underlie this. The V gene is TRBV7-7, the J gene TRBJ2-7, with 9 bases lining up with TRBD1. The CDR3 contains 15 residues. Germline lookup yields CDR1 SSHAT and CDR2 FNYEAQ (reference sequence). CDR3 nucleotide sequence: TGTGCTAGCAGCTGTCGGACAGGGGCCTCGTACGAGCAGTACTTC. Its protein product is CASSCRTGASYEQYF.

CDR3 protein: CSVDRGAKNIQYF. For the CDR3, the DNA is TGCAGCGTTGATAGGGGGGCCAAAAACATTCAGTACTTC. The chain joins TRBV29-1 to TRBJ2-4; possible D gene TRBD1, 6 bases. The CDR3 runs 13 residues. Trimming removed 3 bases at V and 1 base at J, with 7 bases between. Looked up from germline, CDR1 is SQVTM and CDR2 is ANQGSEA.

The V gene is TRBV5-1, the J gene TRBJ2-4; D is unresolved. The CDR3 has 16 amino acids. V was trimmed by 0 bases and J by 2 bases, leaving 12 bases between them. The germline CDR1 and CDR2 sequences are SGHRS and YFSETQ. In nucleotides, the CDR3 is TGCGCCAGCAGCTTGGGCCGTGACTCTCCCAAAAACATTCAGTACTTC. Its protein product is CASSLGRDSPKNIQYF.

The chain has TRBV10-3 and TRBJ1-2; maybe TRBD1 (6 bases). Trimming pared 5 bases from V and 8 bases from J, leaving 21 bases between. Per germline, CDR1 ENHRY and CDR2 SYGVKD. This CDR3 is built from 15 residues. The CDR3 nucleotides read TGTGCCATCAGTCCGGTCCCAGGACAGTTCAGCGGCTACACCTTC. It codes for CAISPVPGQFSGYTF.

The V call is TRBV5-8, the J call TRBJ2-1; D might be TRBD2 (6 bases). The germline CDR1 and CDR2 sequences are SGHTS and YDEGEE. V lost 2 bases, J lost 0 bases, and 12 bases lay in between. The CDR3 is 16 amino acids. The CDR3 spells CASSLYSGSSYNEQFF. In nucleotides, the CDR3 is TGTGCCAGCAGCTTATATAGCGGATCCTCCTACAATGAGCAGTTCTTC.

This chain links TRBV6-6 with TRBJ2-5; TRBD2 is a possible D gene (6 bases). This CDR3 comprises 15 residues. CDR1 and CDR2 (germline): MNHNY, SVGAGI (reference sequence). V lost 5 bases and J 4 bases, leaving 17 bases between the germline ends. The CDR3 here is CASSPGTLCRETQYF. The DNA for the CDR3 is TGTGCCAGCAGTCCCGGGACTCTCTGTCGAGAGACCCAGTACTTC.

The chain uses TRBV6-1 and TRBJ1-2; D possibly corresponds to TRBD1 (5 bases). Trimming left V 6 bases short and J 8 bases short, with 13 bases between. The germline V gene has CDR1 MNHNS and CDR2 SASEGT. CDR3 length: 12 amino acids. The CDR3 DNA reads as TGTGCCAGCAGCAGGGATGTAGGCGGCTACACCTTC. It specifies CASSRDVGGYTF.

CDR3: CASSTAANEQYF. In DNA form, the CDR3 reads TGTGCCAGCAGTACCGCCGCCAACGAGCAGTACTTC. The chain carries TRBV6-6 and TRBJ2-5, with D uncertain. The J call may be incorrect, as the DNA end agrees better with TRBJ2-7. The CDR3 totals 12 residues. The germline gives CDR1 MNHNY, CDR2 SVGAGI (reference sequence).

The rearrangement joins TRBV7-3 to TRBJ2-7; 11 bases agree with TRBD2. Per the germline V gene, CDR1 is SGHTA and CDR2 is FQGTGA. This CDR3 has 17 residues. V shed 4 bases, J shed 2 bases, and the junction held 10 bases outside the gene matches. This chain's CDR3 is CASSSATGTSGTYEQYF. In nucleotides, the CDR3 is TGTGCCAGCAGCTCAGCCACCGGGACTAGCGGTACCTACGAGCAGTACTTC.

The J gene is TRBJ2-6, the V gene TRBV12-5, with no clear D. CDR3 length equals 17 residues. Trimming shortened V by 0 bases and J by 0 bases, and 9 bases separated the two germline ends. The germline V gene encodes CDR1 LGHNT and CDR2 FRNRAP. The CDR3 DNA sequence: TGTGCTAGTGGTTTGGTAGCGTGGAGCTCTGGGGCCAACGTCCTGACTTTC. Its translation is CASGLVAWSSGANVLTF.

This sequence joins TRBV28 and TRBJ2-5; possible D gene TRBD2, 5 bases. Germline V gene data show CDR1 as MDHEN and CDR2 as SYDVKM. There are 13 residues in the CDR3. V shed 8 bases and J shed 2 bases, with 12 bases lying between them. DNA of the CDR3: TGTGCCAGCTTCGGGGTCGAACAAGAGACCCAGTACTTC. Translation gives CASFGVEQETQYF.

The V gene is TRBV6-1, the J gene TRBJ2-1; 7 bases are shared with TRBD1. The length of the CDR3 is 15 residues. CDR1 is MNHNS, CDR2 SASEGT, per germline. Losses at the gene ends were 3 bases for V and 8 bases for J; bases not matched to a gene: 10. The CDR3 DNA reads TGTGCCAGCAGTGACAAGGACAGGAGGATCCATGAGCAGTTCTTC. Protein product: CASSDKDRRIHEQFF.